The 25 T cell receptor beta chains in this list originate from one sample, sequenced in a study of cytomegalovirus exposure and HLA in healthy donors (dated by TCRdb to about 2017). Preparation of the library involved the immunoSEQ multiplex PCR assay. For the multiplex PCR, a mixture combining 60 forward primers for TCR Vbeta segments and 13 reverse primers for TCR Jbeta segments was used. TCRdb carries this immuneACCESS record with in-frame sequences only. Its versions omit some clonotypes, under half of them owing to an unresolved V gene in the studies checked, with the rest unexplained. The sample table gives 41,000 or so clones. The ten biggest clones cover 6.2% of the sample. The sequenced sample consisted of PBMCs. All receptors derive from a man in his thirties or forties in good health and CMV-seronegative.

The V and J genes are TRBV9 and TRBJ2-7; possibly TRBD1 for D (5 bases). Trimming stripped 0 bases from V and 1 base from J, with 11 bases between. This CDR3 contains 15 residues. CDR1 and CDR2 (germline): SGDLS, YYNGEE. The CDR3 coding sequence is TGTGCCAGCAGCGTAGGCGACAGCTCGTCCTACGAGCAGTACTTC. This translates into CASSVGDSSSYEQYF.

The chain joins TRBV15 to TRBJ1-3, with D maybe TRBD1 (5 bases). V lost 0 bases and J 2 bases, leaving 8 bases between the germline ends. Germline V lookup: CDR1 LNHNV, CDR2 YYDKDF (reference sequence). CDR3 length equals 15 residues. CDR3 bases: TGTGCCACCAGCAGAGATCAAGGGGCTGGAAACACCATATATTTT. Its translation is CATSRDQGAGNTIYF. The whole variable domain, filled in from reference TRBV15 and TRBJ1-3, reads DAMVIQNPRYQVTQFGKPVTLSCSQTLNHNVMYWYQQKSSQAPKLLFHYYDKDFNNEADTPDNFQSRRPNTSFCFLDIRSPGLGDTAMYLCATSRDQGAGNTIYFGEGSWLTVV.

V usage is TRBV18 and J usage is TRBJ1-1; weak D call: TRBD1 (6 bases). The CDR3 length is 14 residues. Trimming took off 3 bases at V and 4 bases at J, with 12 bases between the two ends. Per germline, CDR1 KGHSH and CDR2 LQKENI. The CDR3 nucleotides are TGTGCCAGCTCACCCAAGGGAGGGGGCACTGAAGCTTTCTTT. Amino acids: CASSPKGGGTEAFF.

This chain links TRBV5-1 with TRBJ2-1, with TRBD2 as a possible D gene (6 bases). Trimming removed 0 bases from V and 9 bases from J, with 7 bases in between. CDR3 length: 12 residues. From germline, CDR1 is SGHRS and CDR2 YFSETQ. The CDR3 sequence: CASSLGGVEQFF. The DNA of the CDR3 is TGCGCCAGCAGCTTGGGGGGGGTTGAGCAGTTCTTC. The entire variable domain, with the rest obtained from reference TRBV5-1 and TRBJ2-1, is as follows: KAGVTQTPRYLIKTRGQQVTLSCSPISGHRSVSWYQQTPGQGLQFLFEYFSETQRNKGNFPGRFSGRQFSNSRSEMNVSTLELGDSALYLCASSLGGVEQFFGPGTRLTVL.

The chain has TRBV18 and TRBJ1-5, with a possible D match to TRBD1 (5 bases). With 5 bases removed from V and 3 bases from J, the gap between germline ends came to 14 bases. Germline values: CDR1 KGHSH, CDR2 LQKENI. The CDR3 runs 15 residues. In DNA, the CDR3 is TGTGCCAGCTCATTCCGTCCGGGGGACAATCAGCCCCAGCATTTT. Translating gives CASSFRPGDNQPQHF.

V and J are TRBV5-6 and TRBJ1-2, with no clear D. Per germline, CDR1 SGHDT and CDR2 YYEEEE. Trimming shortened V by 0 bases and J by 0 bases, and 9 bases separated the two germline ends. The CDR3 consists of 15 residues. The CDR3 is CASSLELTSNYGYTF. The CDR3, as DNA: TGTGCCAGCAGCTTGGAACTTACCTCTAACTATGGCTACACCTTC.

The rearrangement links TRBV4-1 to TRBJ2-7; a possible D gene is TRBD1 (6 bases). The V gene lost 4 bases and the J gene lost 7 bases, with 20 bases spanning the gap. The germline CDR1 and CDR2 sequences are MGHRA and YSYEKL. This CDR3 region has 15 residues. The CDR3 sequence is CASSPPGTIQGEQYF. The CDR3 DNA reads as TGCGCCAGCAGCCCCCCAGGGACAATCCAGGGGGAGCAGTACTTC.

This chain uses TRBV9 with TRBJ1-2; possibly TRBD1 for D (5 bases). CDR1 is SGDLS, CDR2 YYNGEE, per germline. The CDR3 loop spans 14 amino acids. V was cut by 0 bases and J by 2 bases, with 8 bases left in between. CDR3 DNA: TGTGCCAGCAGCGTAGCAAGGGGCAACTATGGCTACACCTTC. Amino acids: CASSVARGNYGYTF.

The V call is TRBV5-1, the J call TRBJ1-3; TRBD1 matches 11 bases. The germline V gene encodes CDR1 SGHRS and CDR2 YFSETQ. V lost 4 bases to trimming and J lost 2 bases; unmatched junction nucleotides: 8. The CDR3 covers 17 residues. CDR3 amino acids: CASSAGQGATAGNTIYF. CDR3 sequence (DNA): TGCGCCAGCAGCGCCGGACAGGGGGCGACAGCTGGAAACACCATATATTTT.

This rearrangement joins TRBV7-6 to TRBJ2-5, with TRBD1 identical over 9 bases. CDR3 size: 14 residues. Losses at the gene ends were 5 bases for V and 5 bases for J; bases not matched to a gene: 6. Germline CDR1 reads SGHVS; CDR2 reads FNYEAQ. CDR3 region: CASSRTGADETQYF. The CDR3 coding sequence is TGTGCCAGCAGCAGGACAGGGGCGGACGAGACCCAGTACTTC.

The V gene is TRBV29-1, the J gene TRBJ2-7; TRBD1 might be the D (6 bases). The CDR3 length is 15 residues. Germline CDR1 is SQVTM and CDR2 is ANQGSEA. The V and J ends lost 5 bases and 5 bases respectively, with 22 bases between them. CDR3 nucleotides: TGCAGCGTTCTAATGGGGGCAGGGGTAGGCGACGAGCAGTACTTC. As protein: CSVLMGAGVGDEQYF.

The rearrangement links TRBV5-4 to TRBJ2-7; TRBD2 aligns across 9 bases. The V gene's germline CDR1 is SGHNT and CDR2 YYREEE (reference sequence). The CDR3 contains 14 residues. V gave up 5 bases and J gave up 2 bases; unmatched junction bases: 5. CDR3 sequence reads: CASRETSGAYEQYF. DNA for the CDR3: TGTGCCAGCAGAGAGACTAGCGGTGCCTACGAGCAGTACTTC.

The chain uses TRBV5-5 and TRBJ2-7; TRBD1 agrees at 7 bases. This CDR3 is built from 16 residues. Germline-derived CDR1 and CDR2 are SGHKS and YYEKEE (reference sequence). V lost 2 bases and J lost 6; bases outside the gene matches: 14. Here the CDR3 reads CASSFELGQVRGEQYF. CDR3 bases: TGTGCCAGCAGCTTCGAGCTCGGACAGGTCCGCGGCGAGCAGTACTTC.

The rearrangement uses TRBV9 and TRBJ2-7; the D gene is possibly TRBD1 (6 bases). This CDR3 is 15 amino acids long. V was pared by 1 base and J by 2 bases, with 13 bases between. Germline CDR1 is SGDLS and CDR2 is YYNGEE. CDR3 amino acids: CASSVSTGIAYEQYF. CDR3 nucleotides: TGTGCCAGCAGCGTAAGTACAGGGATTGCCTACGAGCAGTACTTC.

This chain joins TRBV11-3 and TRBJ2-4, with 8 bases identical to TRBD1. The CDR3 has 20 amino acids. The junction had 15 bases not matched to a gene; V was cut back by 2 bases and J by 0 bases. Germline V gene lookup returns CDR1 SGHNT and CDR2 YENEEA. CDR3 region: CASSLLTTGVCLEAKNIQYF. CDR3 coding DNA: TGTGCCAGCAGCTTATTAACGACAGGGGTGTGTCTGGAAGCCAAAAACATTCAGTACTTC.

The V call is TRBV10-3, the J call TRBJ2-7; maybe TRBD2 (5 bases). The CDR3 consists of 13 residues. The V and J ends lost 9 bases and 4 bases respectively, with 16 bases between them. Germline-derived CDR1 and CDR2 are ENHRY and SYGVKD. The CDR3 region has the DNA TGTGCCATTTTCAGCGGTACGGGGTACGAGCAGTACTTC. This sequence encodes CAIFSGTGYEQYF.

The rearrangement links TRBV30 to TRBJ2-2, with TRBD2 matching over 9 bases. The CDR3 totals 13 residues. The germline V gene has CDR1 GTSNPN and CDR2 SVGIG (reference sequence). The junction had 3 bases not matched to a gene; V was cut back by 8 bases and J by 2 bases. CDR3 region: CAGGRENTGELFF. Here the CDR3 DNA reads TGTGCCGGCGGGAGGGAAAACACCGGGGAGCTGTTTTTT.

The chain is built from TRBV5-1 and TRBJ1-6; a weak D match, TRBD1 (5 bases). CDR1 and CDR2 (germline): SGHRS, YFSETQ. CDR3 length: 14 residues. Trimming took 4 bases from V and 11 from J, leaving 16 bases between them. The CDR3 sequence: CASSQGSEVAPLHF. The CDR3 DNA follows: TGCGCCAGCAGCCAGGGATCCGAGGTGGCACCCCTCCACTTT.

The chain links TRBV4-2 to TRBJ1-1; D not resolved. CDR3 length: 15 amino acids. V was pared by 0 bases and J by 1 base, with 9 bases between. Germline V gives CDR1 LGHNA, CDR2 YNFKEQ. This chain's CDR3 is CASSQDLGGNTEAFF. CDR3 nucleotides: TGTGCCAGCAGCCAAGATCTGGGAGGGAACACTGAAGCTTTCTTT.

CDR3 loop: CASNDGTGPYNEQFF. The CDR3 bases are TGTGCCAGCAACGACGGGACAGGACCCTACAATGAGCAGTTCTTC. The V and J genes are TRBV27 and TRBJ2-1; 8 bases map to TRBD1. J was trimmed by 2 bases and V by 7 bases; bases with no gene match: 7. CDR1 is MNHEY and CDR2 is SMNVEV in the germline V gene (reference sequence). This CDR3 is built from 15 residues.

This chain's CDR3 is CASSFGQGGYEQYF. CDR3 bases: TGTGCCAGCAGCTTCGGACAGGGAGGGTACGAGCAGTACTTC. This rearrangement joins TRBV5-4 to TRBJ2-7; D may be TRBD1 (8 bases). Germline assignment: CDR1 SGHNT and CDR2 YYREEE (reference sequence). The CDR3 covers 14 residues. The V gene lost 2 bases and the J gene lost 4 bases, with 13 bases spanning the gap.

The CDR3 sequence is CASTRGSDQPQHF. Here the CDR3 DNA reads TGTGCCAGCACCAGGGGCTCGGATCAGCCCCAGCATTTT. The chain carries TRBV6-5 and TRBJ1-5; maybe TRBD1 (6 bases). The CDR3 runs to 13 residues. Per the germline V gene, CDR1 is MNHEY and CDR2 is SVGAGI. V dropped 7 bases and J dropped 5 bases, with 12 bases sitting between them.

As regards this clone: Other DNA sequences in the same sample also yield this CDR3. The V and J genes are TRBV30 and TRBJ2-7; 10 nucleotides match TRBD1. The trim removed 3 bases at V and 7 bases at J, leaving 6 bases unmatched. Germline V CDR1 and CDR2: GTSNPN, SVGIG (reference sequence). The CDR3 totals 13 residues. The CDR3, as DNA: TGTGCCTGGAGCCAAGACAGGGGGCGTGAGCAGTACTTC. This codes for CAWSQDRGREQYF.

This chain uses TRBV11-2 with TRBJ1-1; D is possibly TRBD1 (6 bases). The V gene lost 5 bases and the J gene lost 4 bases, with 17 bases spanning the gap. Germline CDR1 is SGHAT and CDR2 is FQNNGV. The CDR3 runs 15 residues. The DNA for the CDR3 is TGTGCCAGCAGCCCGGAGGGGAGGGGGGTCACTGAAGCTTTCTTT. This gives the protein CASSPEGRGVTEAFF.

Remarks on this clone: The junction does not match germline at one end; this may be a read error. The chain's CDR3 is CAWSKRSSDNEQFF. DNA of the CDR3: TGTGCCTGGAGCAAACGGAGCTCCGACAATGAGCAGTTCTTC. This chain links TRBV30 with TRBJ2-1; D unresolved. Germline CDR1 and CDR2: GTSNPN and SVGIG (reference sequence). The CDR3 covers 14 residues. Based on the CDR3 plus reference TRBV30 and TRBJ2-1, the full variable domain is SQTIHQWPATLVQPVGSPLSLECTVEGTSNPNLYWYRQAAGRGLQLLFYSVGIGQISSEVPQNLSASRPQDRQFILSSKKLLLSDSGFYLCAWSKRSSDNEQFFGPGTRLTVL.